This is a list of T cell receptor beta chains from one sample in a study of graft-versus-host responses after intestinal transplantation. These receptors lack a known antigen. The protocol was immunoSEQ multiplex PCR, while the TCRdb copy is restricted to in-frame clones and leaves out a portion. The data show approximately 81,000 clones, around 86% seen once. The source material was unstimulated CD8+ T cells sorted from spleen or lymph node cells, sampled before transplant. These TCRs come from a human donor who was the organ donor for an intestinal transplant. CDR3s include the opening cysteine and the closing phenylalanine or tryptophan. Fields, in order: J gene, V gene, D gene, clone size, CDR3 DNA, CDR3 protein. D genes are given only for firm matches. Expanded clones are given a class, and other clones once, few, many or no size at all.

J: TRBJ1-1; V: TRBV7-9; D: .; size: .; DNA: TGTGCCAGCAGCCTCCTCACAGGCCGAAACACTGAAGCTTTCTTT; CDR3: CASSLLTGRNTEAFF
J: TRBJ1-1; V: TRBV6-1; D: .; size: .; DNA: TGTGCCAGCAGTGATCGTGATTCCATGAACACTGAAGCTTTCTTT; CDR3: CASSDRDSMNTEAFF
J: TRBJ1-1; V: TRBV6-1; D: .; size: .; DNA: TGTGCCAGCAGGGACCGTGGACACACTGAAGCTTTCTTT; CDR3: CASRDRGHTEAFF
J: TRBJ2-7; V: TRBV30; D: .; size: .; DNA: TGTGCCTGGAGGGGCAGGGCGAACGAGCAGTACTTC; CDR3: CAWRGRANEQYF
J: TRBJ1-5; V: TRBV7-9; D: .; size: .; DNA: TGTGCGAACCAGCGGTCTACCAGGAGAGGCGGGAATTATCAGCCCCAGCATTTT; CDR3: CANQRSTRRGGNYQPQHF
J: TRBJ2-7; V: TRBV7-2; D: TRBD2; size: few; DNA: TGTGCCAGCAGCTTAACTAGCGGGGGGCCCCTCGAGCAGTACTTC; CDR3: CASSLTSGGPLEQYF
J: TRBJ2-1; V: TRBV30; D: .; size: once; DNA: TGTGCCTGGAATCTCTACGGCCCCGCTAGCGTCGGTAATGAGCAGTTCTTC; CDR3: CAWNLYGPASVGNEQFF
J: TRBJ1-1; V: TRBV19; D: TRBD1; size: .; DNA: TGTGCCAGTAGTTCCACACGCCGGGACAGGGGTAACACTGAAGCTTTCTTT; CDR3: CASSSTRRDRGNTEAFF
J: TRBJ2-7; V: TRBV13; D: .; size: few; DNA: TGTGCCAGCAGTATTGGGGAATGGGGGGAGCAGTACTTC; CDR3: CASSIGEWGEQYF
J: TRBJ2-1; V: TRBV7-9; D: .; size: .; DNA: TGTGCCAGCAGCCTAATCCCGAGCTCCTACAATGAGCAGTTCTTC; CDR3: CASSLIPSSYNEQFF
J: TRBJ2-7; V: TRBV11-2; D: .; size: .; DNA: TGTGCCAGCAGCTTAGTTGGTAGCGCCTACGAGCAGTACTTC; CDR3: CASSLVGSAYEQYF
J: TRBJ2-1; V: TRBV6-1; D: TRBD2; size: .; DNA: TGTGCCACGACGGAGTCCAGCGGGGGGCCAGGTGAGCAGTTCTTC; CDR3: CATTESSGGPGEQFF
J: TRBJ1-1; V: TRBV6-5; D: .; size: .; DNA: TGTGCCAGCAGTTACAATCCGGCGGGGGGGAACACTGAAGCTTTCTTT; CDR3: CASSYNPAGGNTEAFF
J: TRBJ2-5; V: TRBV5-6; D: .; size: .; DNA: TGTGCCAGCAGCTTGGTTTACGGGGGCGTACAAGAGACCCAGTACTTC; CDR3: CASSLVYGGVQETQYF
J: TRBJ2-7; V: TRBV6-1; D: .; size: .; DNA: TGTGCCAGCGGCTGGGAACATTACTACGAGCAGTACTTC; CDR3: CASGWEHYYEQYF
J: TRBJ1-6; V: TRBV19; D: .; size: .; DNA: TGTGCCAGTAGTATAGAGGTCGGGGCCGCCTTCGGATCACCCCTCCACTTT; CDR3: CASSIEVGAAFGSPLHF
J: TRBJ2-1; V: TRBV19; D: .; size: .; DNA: TGTGCCAGTAGTATAGAGAAGGGGGGCAATGAGCAGTTCTTC; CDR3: CASSIEKGGNEQFF
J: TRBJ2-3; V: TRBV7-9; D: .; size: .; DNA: TGTGCCAGCAGAACAGGGGGGGGGCCTAGCACAGATACGCAGTATTTT; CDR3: CASRTGGGPSTDTQYF
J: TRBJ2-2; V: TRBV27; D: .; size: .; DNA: TGTGCCAGCAGTCCTCAAAGGGACCTCGTCTATACACCCAACGGGGAGCTGTTTTTT; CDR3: CASSPQRDLVYTPNGELFF
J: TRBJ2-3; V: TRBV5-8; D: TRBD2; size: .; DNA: TGTGCCAGCGGACCCGGGACTAGCACTTCAGATACGCAGTATTTT; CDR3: CASGPGTSTSDTQYF
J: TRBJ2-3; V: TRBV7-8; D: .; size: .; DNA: TGTGCCAGCAGCCCATCGGACAGTTCAGCAGATACGCAGTATTTT; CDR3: CASSPSDSSADTQYF
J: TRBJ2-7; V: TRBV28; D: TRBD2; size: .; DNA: TGTGCCAGCAGTTTTAGTGAGGCTGGTCTAGCGGCCCTCTACGAGCAGTACTTC; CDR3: CASSFSEAGLAALYEQYF
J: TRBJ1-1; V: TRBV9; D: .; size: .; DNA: TGTGCCAGCAGCGAAGACCTAGGTGTAAGCACTGAAGCTTTCTTT; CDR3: CASSEDLGVSTEAFF
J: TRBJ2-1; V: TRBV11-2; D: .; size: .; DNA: TGTGCCAGCACTTCCAGGTACTACTCCTACAATGAGCAGTTCTTC; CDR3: CASTSRYYSYNEQFF
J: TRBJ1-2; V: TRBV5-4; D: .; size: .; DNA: TGTGCCAGCAGCTTGGTGGGAGCAGGGAACTATGGCTACACCTTC; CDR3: CASSLVGAGNYGYTF
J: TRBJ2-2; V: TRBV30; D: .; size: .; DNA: TGTGCCTGGAGCGGGACTCCAGACACCGGGGAGCTGTTTTTT; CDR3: CAWSGTPDTGELFF
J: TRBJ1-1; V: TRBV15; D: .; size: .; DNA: TGTGCCACCAGCACCACTACTTTCATGAACACTGAAGCTTTCTTT; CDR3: CATSTTTFMNTEAFF
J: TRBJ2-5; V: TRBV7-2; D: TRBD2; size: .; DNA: TGTGCCAGCAGCTCGGGGGGGGCGTTCCAAGAGACCCAGTACTTC; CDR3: CASSSGGAFQETQYF
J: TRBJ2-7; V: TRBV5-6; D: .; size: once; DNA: TGTGCCAGCAGCTGGGGAACCTACGAGCAGTACTTC; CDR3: CASSWGTYEQYF